This T cell receptor (beta chain) emerged from a study of CD8+ T cells in alopecia areata. Treatment: oral pan-JAK inhibitor, 5-10 mg twice daily. This CDR3 is built from 11 residues. V lost 5 bases and J 6 bases, leaving 8 bases between the germline ends. Germline V CDR1 and CDR2: MNHNS, SASEGT. Worth noting for this clone: Its specificity is not known.

Reverse transcribed after extraction, RNA yielded cDNA as the sequencing template. TCRdb's table, derived via immunoSEQ multiplex PCR, lists solely in-frame clones and lacks some. In the table there are some 170,000 clones, 58% of which are singletons. General observations from the study: Scalp clonality and expanded CD8+ clones among the top 100 were significantly decreased by tofacitinib.

This specimen was CD4+ T cells sorted from blood, taken between weeks 55 and 65, from a patient treated with tofacitinib. The TCR comes from a human donor with alopecia areata. The gene calls are TRBV6-1 and TRBJ2-7; D is unresolved. CDR3 nucleotide sequence: TGTGCCAGCAGTAAGGAAGGCGAGCAGTACTTC. It encodes CASSKEGEQYF.